This TCR beta chain was sequenced for a study of cytomegalovirus exposure and HLA in healthy donors. Study as a whole: Genetic ancestry analysis placed approximately 78% of the 350 to 500 donors that were genotyped in the Caucasian-associated cluster.

The length of the CDR3 is 15 residues. The ends lost 8 bases at V and 0 bases at J; junction bases unmatched: 5. Germline CDR1 is SNHLY and CDR2 is FYNNEI. Only one count was recorded for this clone. Its antigen is unidentified. Study-level findings and limits: TRBV6-2, TRBV6-3 and other indistinguishable V segments were excluded. CMV serostatus alone was available as immune exposure information. As a later analysis revealed, the rate of TCR association differed by HLA locus, with DRB1 most and HLA-C fewest.

PCR employed 60 Vbeta and 13 Jbeta primers. TCRdb's copy holds only in-frame clones and misses some; the assay was immunoSEQ multiplex PCR. The sample holds some 150,000 clones, roughly 79% seen once. The source material was PBMCs. The source of this sequence is a woman between 18 and 30 years old in good health and CMV-seropositive. V usage is TRBV2 and J usage is TRBJ2-3; 10 bases are shared with TRBD2. The CDR3 DNA sequence: TGTGCCAGCCCACTAGCGGGGAGAAGCACAGATACGCAGTATTTT. This sequence encodes CASPLAGRSTDTQYF.